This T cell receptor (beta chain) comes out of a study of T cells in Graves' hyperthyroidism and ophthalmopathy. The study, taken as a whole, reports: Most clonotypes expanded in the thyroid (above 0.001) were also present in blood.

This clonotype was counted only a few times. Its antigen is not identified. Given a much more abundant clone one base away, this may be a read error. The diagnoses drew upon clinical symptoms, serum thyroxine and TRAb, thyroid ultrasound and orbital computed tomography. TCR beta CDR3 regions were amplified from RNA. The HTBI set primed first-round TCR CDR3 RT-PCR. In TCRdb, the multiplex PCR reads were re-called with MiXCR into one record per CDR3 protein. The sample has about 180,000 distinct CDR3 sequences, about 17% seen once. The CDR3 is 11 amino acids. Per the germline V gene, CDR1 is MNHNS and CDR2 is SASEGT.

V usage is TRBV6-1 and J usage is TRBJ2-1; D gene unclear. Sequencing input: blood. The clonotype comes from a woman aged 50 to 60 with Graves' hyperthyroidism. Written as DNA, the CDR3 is TGTGCCAGCAGTGGGCACAATGAGCAGTCCTTC. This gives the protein CASSGHNEQSF.